This T cell receptor beta chain was recorded in a study of shared clonotypes between healthy human individuals (dated by TCRdb to about 2020). Notes on the research overall: The cohort comprised a couple of women and a few men aged 18 to 49 years. Per donor, three plates each were used for CD4 naive and CD4 memory, two for CD8 naive, and one for CD8 memory. Blood TCR repertoires of about 5 healthy adults were deeply sequenced to estimate repertoire size and the extent of clonotype sharing between individuals. Different laboratories and diverse techniques were used to prepare libraries and sequence TCR repertoires, to increase sequencing depth and limit assay-specific biases. Per donor, leukapheresis produced somewhere between about 0.9 and 9 billion PBMCs. Overall results and qualifications from the work: Pairwise subsampling led to the expectation that sequencing depth would affect the degree of clonotype sharing among donors. Sampling was limited to blood, and TCR repertoires in tissue likely differ from TCR repertoires in blood. Compared with non-shared clonotypes, the clonotypes found in all four sorted-subset donors had higher generation probabilities. Incomplete sequencing was indicated by rarefaction of sorted-subset datasets, despite the large sequencing depth. Estimated clonotype richness was generally larger for naive than for memory subsets. When several donors were compared, the shared fraction of clonotypes was around 5% for naive CD4, roughly 3.4% for naive CD8, about 2.4% for memory CD4, and less than 0.45% for memory CD8. Because the study included a small number of donors, the genetic and exposure-history diversity represented was limited.

CD8 naive samples consisted of CD45RO-negative cells that were positively selected for CCR7, yielding a CD45RA+CCR7+ population without TemRA cells. Healthy HIV-negative adults with no recently reported acute infections or vaccinations were included as donors. Every donor was a Caucasian adult living in Nashville, Tennessee, USA. Blood was collected by leukapheresis, and PBMCs were isolated by Ficoll-Histopaque density gradient centrifugation and then cryopreserved in liquid nitrogen vapor phase. Purity and quantity of every magnetically sorted T cell population were checked by analytical flow cytometry. Genomic DNA was isolated from each sorted fraction and quantified by UV absorbance on a Nanodrop 2000c. The germline V gene (reference sequence) supplies CDR1 MNHEY and CDR2 SMNVEV. V lost 2 bases and J lost 3 bases, and the count of bases not matched to a germline gene is 11. The cysteine opens and the phenylalanine closes a CDR3 of 17 amino acids. Only CDR3 DNA remains: 51 bases, in frame from the first base.

For this clone: Its recognized antigen is unknown. No base-level quality is on record; no much larger clone is a single base apart.

Using the deep immunoSEQ assay, multiplex PCR amplified TCR CDR3 regions from genomic DNA. Extracted genomic DNA from each cell subset was distributed evenly across all wells of several immunoSEQ 96-well plates, and each plate was treated as a replicate. For sorted subsets, approximately 210 ng of genomic DNA, equivalent to 25,000 to 35,000 T cell genomes, went into each replicate PCR. Purified libraries were quantified with a Qubit 3.0 fluorometer, sized on a Bioanalyzer 2100, and re-quantified with the KAPA Library Quantification kit. Every immunoSEQ 96-well plate was sequenced on a dedicated single-read 150-cycle Illumina NextSeq 550 flow cell. In the original analysis: The immunoSEQ output contained only junctional sequences without quality scores, so filtering could not match that applied to full-length reads. Sequences were annotated with PyIR, a Python wrapper for IgBLAST v1.9, using IMGT germline references to assign V/J genes and CDR3. Reads with weak V/J assignments (E-value above 1e-6), missing CDR3, stop codons, out-of-frame junctions, or ambiguous translated residues were removed. V3J clonotypes were defined as sequences sharing the same inferred V gene, J gene, and CDR3 amino acid sequence. To compute the percentage overlap between repertoires, the number of shared unique clonotypes was divided by the size of the smaller repertoire. Three approaches were used to assess repertoire richness: RTK rarefaction, the Chao1 estimator, and Recon v2.1 estimates of unobserved clonotypes. OLGA was used to compute generation probabilities for all TCRbeta clonotypes that the gDNA method yielded from four donors. This is the immuneACCESS table as TCRdb keeps it, with only in-frame sequences that have V and J called. A part of the clones is gone; compared with another copy, unresolved V genes explain less than half, and the rest is unexplained. V and J calls and clone size are given by that table; D and trimming were obtained from the DNA. The sample data list about 2.1 million clones, and 90% to 95% of these were observed just once. The ten largest clonotypes hold more than 1.5% of the sample.

The receptor comes from a man younger than 35 in good health. Some clones in this sample may be carry-over from other donors' samples. The sequence joins TRBV27 to TRBJ2-3, and 7 bases in between align with TRBD1. Sequenced: naive CD8+ T cells from PBMCs. In the paper's terms, the cell subset or site label means: CD45RA+CCR7+. The nucleotides are TGTGCCAGCAGTTTAACCCACGGGACAGTGGGAACAGATACGCAGTATTTT. Its protein is CASSLTHGTVGTDTQYF.